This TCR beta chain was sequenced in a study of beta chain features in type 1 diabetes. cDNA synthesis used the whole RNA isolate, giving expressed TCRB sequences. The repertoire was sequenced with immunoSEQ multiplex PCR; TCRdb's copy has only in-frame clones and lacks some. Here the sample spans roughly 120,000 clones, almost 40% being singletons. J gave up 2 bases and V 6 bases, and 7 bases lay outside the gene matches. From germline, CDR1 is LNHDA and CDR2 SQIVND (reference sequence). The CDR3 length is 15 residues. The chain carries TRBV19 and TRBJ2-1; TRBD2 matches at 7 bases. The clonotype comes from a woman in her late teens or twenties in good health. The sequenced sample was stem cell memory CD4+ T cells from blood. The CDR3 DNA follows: TGTGCCAGTAGATGGGGAGGGTACCCCTACAATGAGCAGTTCTTC. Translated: CASRWGGYPYNEQFF.